Below, 9 T cell receptor beta chains from the same sample are listed, as sequenced in a study of T cells expressing NK-cell markers. After re-calling the 5' RACE reads, TCRdb lists one entry per CDR3 protein, DNA absent. The data show about 120,000 distinct CDR3 sequences, and the top ten clones hold around 20%. Sequencing was done on a sample of blood T cells: a sorted CD56 or NKG2C T cell subset, CD4+ or CD8+ T cells, or bulk PBMC T cells (not recorded which). The receptors originated from a woman between 18 and 70 years old in good health.

CDR3 in amino acids: CASSIDSRGRETQYF. The J gene is TRBJ2-5, the V gene TRBV19; TCRdb's D call, TRBD1, is unchecked because there is no DNA. Germline V gene data show CDR1 as LNHDA and CDR2 as SQIVND (reference sequence). This CDR3 contains 15 residues.

The chain is built from TRBV19 and TRBJ2-1. Germline V gives CDR1 LNHDA, CDR2 SQIVND (reference sequence). The CDR3 spans 15 residues. Here the CDR3 reads CASSRTSSSYNEQFF.

V usage is TRBV6-2 or TRBV6-3 and J usage is TRBJ2-6. Germline-derived CDR1 and CDR2 are MNHEY and SVGEGT. The CDR3 loop spans 15 amino acids. This chain's CDR3 is CASSYGHPGANVLTF.

The V gene is TRBV20-1, the J gene TRBJ1-1; without DNA, the TCRdb call of TRBD1 cannot be checked. This CDR3 is built from 17 residues. Germline V gene data show CDR1 as DFQATT and CDR2 as SNEGSKA (reference sequence). The CDR3 spells CSARGFRVGGLVTEAFF.

V is TRBV7-9 and J is TRBJ2-7. Germline V lookup: CDR1 SEHNR, CDR2 FQNEAQ (reference sequence). The CDR3 runs to 13 residues. CDR3 in amino acids: CASSPTESYEQYF. Combining the CDR3 with reference TRBV7-9 and TRBJ2-7 gives the whole variable domain DTGVSQNPRHKITKRGQNVTFRCDPISEHNRLYWYRQTLGQGPEFLTYFQNEAQLEKSRLLSDRFSAERPKGSFSTLEIQRTEQGDSAMYLCASSPTESYEQYFGPGTRLTVT.

This rearrangement joins TRBV5-5 to TRBJ2-1; the TRBD1 assignment by TCRdb is unverifiable without DNA. Germline CDR1 and CDR2: SGHKS and YYEKEE (reference sequence). The CDR3 is made up of 15 amino acids. CDR3: CASSLDGTGYNEQFF.

The rearrangement joins TRBV12-3 or TRBV12-4 to TRBJ1-5. The CDR3 contains 16 residues. The CDR3: CASSPVGVGEAQPQHF.

The genes are TRBV4-2 and TRBJ1-6. The CDR3 is 16 residues long. Germline V gene lookup returns CDR1 LGHNA and CDR2 YNFKEQ. CDR3 region: CASSQEARLLNSPLHF.

This chain joins TRBV12-3 or TRBV12-4 and TRBJ2-1; the D call from TCRdb, TRBD2, cannot be confirmed without DNA. The length of the CDR3 is 17 residues. This CDR3 reads CASSFFRSGGPYNEQFF.